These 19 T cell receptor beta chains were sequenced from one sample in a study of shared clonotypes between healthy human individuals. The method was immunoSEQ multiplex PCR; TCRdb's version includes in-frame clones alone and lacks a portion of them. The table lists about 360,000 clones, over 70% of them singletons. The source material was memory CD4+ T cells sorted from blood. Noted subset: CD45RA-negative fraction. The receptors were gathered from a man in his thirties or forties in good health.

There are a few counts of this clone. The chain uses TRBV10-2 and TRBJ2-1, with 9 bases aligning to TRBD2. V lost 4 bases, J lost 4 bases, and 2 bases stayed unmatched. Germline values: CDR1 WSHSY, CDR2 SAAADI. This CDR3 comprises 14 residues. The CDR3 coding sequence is TGCGCCAGCAGTGTTGCGGGAGGGTACAATGAGCAGTTCTTC. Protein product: CASSVAGGYNEQFF.

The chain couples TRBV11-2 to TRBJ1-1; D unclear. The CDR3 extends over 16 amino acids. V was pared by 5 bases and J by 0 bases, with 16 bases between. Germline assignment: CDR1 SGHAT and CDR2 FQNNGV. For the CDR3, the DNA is TGTGCCAGCAGCGGGTCGGCAGGATCCATGAACACTGAAGCTTTCTTT. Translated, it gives CASSGSAGSMNTEAFF.

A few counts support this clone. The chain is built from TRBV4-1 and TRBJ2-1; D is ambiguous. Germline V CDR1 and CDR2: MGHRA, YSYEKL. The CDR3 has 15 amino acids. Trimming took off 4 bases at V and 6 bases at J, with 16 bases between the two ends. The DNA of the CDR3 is TGCGCCAGCAGCCGTGACCAAACGTGGGTCAATGAGCAGTTCTTC. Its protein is CASSRDQTWVNEQFF.

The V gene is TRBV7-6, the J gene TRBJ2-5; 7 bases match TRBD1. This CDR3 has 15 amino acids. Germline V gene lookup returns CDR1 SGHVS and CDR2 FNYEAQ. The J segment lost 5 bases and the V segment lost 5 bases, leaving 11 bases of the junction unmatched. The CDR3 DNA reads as TGTGCCAGCAGCGCGAAGGGACAGCTGATTGAGACCCAGTACTTC. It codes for CASSAKGQLIETQYF.

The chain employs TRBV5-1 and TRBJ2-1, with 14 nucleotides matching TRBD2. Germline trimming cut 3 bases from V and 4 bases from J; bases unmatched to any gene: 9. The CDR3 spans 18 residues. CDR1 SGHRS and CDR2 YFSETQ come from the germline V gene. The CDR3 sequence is CASSSGTSGSHMYNEQFF. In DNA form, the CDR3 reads TGCGCCAGCAGCTCCGGGACTAGCGGGAGCCATATGTACAATGAGCAGTTCTTC. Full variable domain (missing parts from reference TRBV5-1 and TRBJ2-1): KAGVTQTPRYLIKTRGQQVTLSCSPISGHRSVSWYQQTPGQGLQFLFEYFSETQRNKGNFPGRFSGRQFSNSRSEMNVSTLELGDSALYLCASSSGTSGSHMYNEQFFGPGTRLTVL.

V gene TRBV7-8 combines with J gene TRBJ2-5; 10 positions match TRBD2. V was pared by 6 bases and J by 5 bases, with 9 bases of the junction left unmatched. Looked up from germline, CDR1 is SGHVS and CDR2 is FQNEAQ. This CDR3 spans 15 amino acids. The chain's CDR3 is CASRSIAGGGETQYF. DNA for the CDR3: TGTGCCAGCAGGTCCATAGCGGGAGGTGGGGAGACCCAGTACTTC.

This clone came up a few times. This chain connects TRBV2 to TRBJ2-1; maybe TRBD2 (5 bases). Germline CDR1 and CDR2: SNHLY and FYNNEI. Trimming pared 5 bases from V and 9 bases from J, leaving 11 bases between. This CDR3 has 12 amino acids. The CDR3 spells CASSREGSEQFF. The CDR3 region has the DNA TGTGCCAGCAGTCGTGAGGGCAGTGAGCAGTTCTTC.

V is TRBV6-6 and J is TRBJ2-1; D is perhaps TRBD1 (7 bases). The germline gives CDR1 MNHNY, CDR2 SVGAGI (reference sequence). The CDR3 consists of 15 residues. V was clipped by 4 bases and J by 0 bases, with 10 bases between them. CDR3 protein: CASSWRDSSYNEQFF. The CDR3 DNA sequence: TGTGCCAGCAGTTGGAGGGACAGCTCCTACAATGAGCAGTTCTTC.

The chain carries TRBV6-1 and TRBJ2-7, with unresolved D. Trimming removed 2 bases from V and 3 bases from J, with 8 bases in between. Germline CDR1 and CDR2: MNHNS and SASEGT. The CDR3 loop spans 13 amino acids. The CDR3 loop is CASSERVGYEQYF. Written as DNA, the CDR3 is TGTGCCAGCAGTGAAAGAGTAGGCTACGAGCAGTACTTC.

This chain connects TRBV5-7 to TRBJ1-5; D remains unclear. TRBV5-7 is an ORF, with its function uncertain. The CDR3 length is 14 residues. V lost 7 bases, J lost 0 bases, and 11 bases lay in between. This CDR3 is CASDRRYSNQPQHF. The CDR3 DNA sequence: TGTGCCAGCGACCGGCGTTATAGCAATCAGCCCCAGCATTTT.

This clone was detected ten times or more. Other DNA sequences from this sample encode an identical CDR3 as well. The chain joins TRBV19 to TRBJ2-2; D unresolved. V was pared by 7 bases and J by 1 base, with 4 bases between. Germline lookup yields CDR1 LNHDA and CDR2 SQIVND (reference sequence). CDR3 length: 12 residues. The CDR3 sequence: CASNLNTGELFF. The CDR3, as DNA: TGTGCCAGTAATCTGAACACCGGGGAGCTGTTTTTT.

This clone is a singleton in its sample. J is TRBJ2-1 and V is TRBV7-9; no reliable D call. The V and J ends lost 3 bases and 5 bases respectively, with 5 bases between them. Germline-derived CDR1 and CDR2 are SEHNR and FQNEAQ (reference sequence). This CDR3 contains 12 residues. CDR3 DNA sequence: TGTGCCAGCAGCTTTATAAACAATGAGCAGTTCTTC. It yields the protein CASSFINNEQFF.

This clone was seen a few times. Written as DNA, the CDR3 is TGTGCCAGCAGCCCCGGGTTCAGAGAAGAAAAACTGTTTTTT. Protein product: CASSPGFREEKLFF. The rearrangement joins TRBV11-2 to TRBJ1-4; no clear D gene. The CDR3 spans 14 residues. The V gene's germline CDR1 is SGHAT and CDR2 FQNNGV. The germline V and J ends were trimmed by 5 bases and 8 bases, with 15 bases remaining between them.

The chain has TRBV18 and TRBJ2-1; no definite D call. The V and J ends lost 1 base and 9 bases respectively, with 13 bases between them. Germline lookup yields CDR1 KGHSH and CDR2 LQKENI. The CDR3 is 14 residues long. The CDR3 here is CASSPRPPDGEQFF. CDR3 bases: TGTGCCAGCTCACCACGCCCCCCGGACGGTGAGCAGTTCTTC.

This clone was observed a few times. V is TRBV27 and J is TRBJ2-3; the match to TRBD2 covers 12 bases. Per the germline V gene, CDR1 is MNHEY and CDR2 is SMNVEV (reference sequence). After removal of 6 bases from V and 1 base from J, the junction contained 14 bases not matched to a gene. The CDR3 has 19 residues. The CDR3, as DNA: TGTGCCAGCAGACCCCTAGGACTAGCGGGAATCCAAGGCACAGATACGCAGTATTTT. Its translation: CASRPLGLAGIQGTDTQYF.

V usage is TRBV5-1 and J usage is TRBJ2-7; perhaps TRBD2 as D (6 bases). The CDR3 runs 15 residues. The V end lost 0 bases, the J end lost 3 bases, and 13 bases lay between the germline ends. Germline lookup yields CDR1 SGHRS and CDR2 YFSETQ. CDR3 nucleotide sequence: TGCGCCAGCAGCTTGGATGGCGGGGTTATCTACGAGCAGTACTTC. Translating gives CASSLDGGVIYEQYF.

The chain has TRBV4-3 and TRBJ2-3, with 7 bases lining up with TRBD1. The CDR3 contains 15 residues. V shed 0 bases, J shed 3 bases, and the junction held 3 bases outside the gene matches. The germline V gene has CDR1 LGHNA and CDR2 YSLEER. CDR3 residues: CASSQDNRGTDTQYF. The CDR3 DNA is TGCGCCAGCAGCCAAGACAACAGGGGTACAGATACGCAGTATTTT.

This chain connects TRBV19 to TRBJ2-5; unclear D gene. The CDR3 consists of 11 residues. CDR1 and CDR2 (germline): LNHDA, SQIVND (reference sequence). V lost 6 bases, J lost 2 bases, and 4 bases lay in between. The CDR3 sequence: CASRAQETQYF. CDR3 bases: TGTGCCAGTAGGGCTCAAGAGACCCAGTACTTC. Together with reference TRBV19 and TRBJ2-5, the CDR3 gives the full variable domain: DGGITQSPKYLFRKEGQNVTLSCEQNLNHDAMYWYRQDPGQGLRLIYYSQIVNDFQKGDIAEGYSVSREKKESFPLTVTSAQKNPTAFYLCASRAQETQYFGPGTRLLVL.

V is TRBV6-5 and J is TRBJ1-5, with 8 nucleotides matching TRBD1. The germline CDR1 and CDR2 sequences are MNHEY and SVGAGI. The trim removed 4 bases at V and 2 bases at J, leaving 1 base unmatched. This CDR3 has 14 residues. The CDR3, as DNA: TGTGCCAGCAGTTTGACAGGGGGCAATCAGCCCCAGCATTTT. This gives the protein CASSLTGGNQPQHF.